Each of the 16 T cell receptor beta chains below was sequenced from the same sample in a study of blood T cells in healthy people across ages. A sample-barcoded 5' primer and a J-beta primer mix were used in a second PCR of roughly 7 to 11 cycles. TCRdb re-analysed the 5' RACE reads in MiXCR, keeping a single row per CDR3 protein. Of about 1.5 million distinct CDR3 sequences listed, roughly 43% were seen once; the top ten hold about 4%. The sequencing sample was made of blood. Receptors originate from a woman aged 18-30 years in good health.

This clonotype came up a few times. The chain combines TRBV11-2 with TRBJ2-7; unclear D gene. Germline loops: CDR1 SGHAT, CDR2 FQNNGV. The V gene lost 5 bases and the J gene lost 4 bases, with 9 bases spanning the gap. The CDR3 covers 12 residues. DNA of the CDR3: TGTGCCAGCAGCCATGTCCATTACGAGCAGTACTTC. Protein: CASSHVHYEQYF.

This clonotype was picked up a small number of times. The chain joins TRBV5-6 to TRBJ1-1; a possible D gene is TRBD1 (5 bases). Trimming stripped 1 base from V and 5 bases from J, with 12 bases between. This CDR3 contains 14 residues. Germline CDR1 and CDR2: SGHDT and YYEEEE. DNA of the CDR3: TGTGCCAGCAGCTTGCACGGGGGGGGGACTGAAGCTTTCTTT. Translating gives CASSLHGGGTEAFF.

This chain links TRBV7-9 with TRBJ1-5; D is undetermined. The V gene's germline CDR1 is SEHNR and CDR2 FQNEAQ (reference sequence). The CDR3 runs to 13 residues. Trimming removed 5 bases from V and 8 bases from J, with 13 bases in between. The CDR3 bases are TGTGCCAGCAGCCCACTTCATAATGAGCCCCAGCATTTT. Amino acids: CASSPLHNEPQHF. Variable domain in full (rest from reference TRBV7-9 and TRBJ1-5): DTGVSQNPRHKITKRGQNVTFRCDPISEHNRLYWYRQTLGQGPEFLTYFQNEAQLEKSRLLSDRFSAERPKGSFSTLEIQRTEQGDSAMYLCASSPLHNEPQHFGDGTRLSIL.

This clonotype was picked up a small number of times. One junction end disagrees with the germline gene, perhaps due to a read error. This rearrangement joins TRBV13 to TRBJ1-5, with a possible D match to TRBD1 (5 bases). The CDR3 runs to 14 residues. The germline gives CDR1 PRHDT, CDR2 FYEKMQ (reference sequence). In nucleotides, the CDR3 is TGTGCCAGCAGCATAGGGGATTTGCGACAGCCCCAGCATTTT. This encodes CASSIGDLRQPQHF.

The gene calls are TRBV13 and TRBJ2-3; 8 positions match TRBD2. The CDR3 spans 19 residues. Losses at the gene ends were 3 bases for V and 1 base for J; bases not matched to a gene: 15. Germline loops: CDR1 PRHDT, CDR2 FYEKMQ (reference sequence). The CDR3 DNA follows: TGTGCCAGCAGCTTTCCCAGCTCGGGGGGGCCCTTTGGCACAGATACGCAGTATTTT. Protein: CASSFPSSGGPFGTDTQYF.

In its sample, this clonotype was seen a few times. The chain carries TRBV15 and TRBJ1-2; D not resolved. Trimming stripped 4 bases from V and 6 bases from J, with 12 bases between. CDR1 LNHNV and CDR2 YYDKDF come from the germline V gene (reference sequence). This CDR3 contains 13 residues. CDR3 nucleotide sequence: TGTGCCACCAGCACCCGGGTGGAGAATGGCTACACCTTC. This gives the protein CATSTRVENGYTF.

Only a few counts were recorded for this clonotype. This chain's CDR3 is CASRTAGEDYGYTF. The CDR3 DNA reads TGTGCCAGCAGGACTGCCGGGGAAGACTATGGCTACACCTTC. The V gene is TRBV28, the J gene TRBJ1-2; D call uncertain. Trimming stripped 6 bases from V and 3 bases from J, with 14 bases between. This CDR3 has 14 amino acids. Germline CDR1 MDHEN, CDR2 SYDVKM.

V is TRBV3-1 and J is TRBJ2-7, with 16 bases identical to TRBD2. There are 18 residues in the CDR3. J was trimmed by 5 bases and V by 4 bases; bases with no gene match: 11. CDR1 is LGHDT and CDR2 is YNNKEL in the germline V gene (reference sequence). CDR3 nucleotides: TGTGCCAGCAGCCGCGGGACTAGCGGGAGGGCCTTTATCAACGAGCAGTACTTC. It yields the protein CASSRGTSGRAFINEQYF.

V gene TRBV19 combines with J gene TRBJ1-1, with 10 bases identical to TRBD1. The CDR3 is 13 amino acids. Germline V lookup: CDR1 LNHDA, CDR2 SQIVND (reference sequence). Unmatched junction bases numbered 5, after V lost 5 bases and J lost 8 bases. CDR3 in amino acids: CASSRGTGDEAFF. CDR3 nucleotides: TGTGCCAGTAGTCGGGGGACAGGGGACGAAGCTTTCTTT.

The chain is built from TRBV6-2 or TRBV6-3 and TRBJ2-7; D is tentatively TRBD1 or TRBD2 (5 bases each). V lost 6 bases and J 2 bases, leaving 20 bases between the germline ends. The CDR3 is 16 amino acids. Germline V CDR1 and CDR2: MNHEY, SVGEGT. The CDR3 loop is CASRFVHGGRPYEQYF. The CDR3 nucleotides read TGTGCCAGCAGATTCGTGCATGGGGGTCGCCCCTACGAGCAGTACTTC.

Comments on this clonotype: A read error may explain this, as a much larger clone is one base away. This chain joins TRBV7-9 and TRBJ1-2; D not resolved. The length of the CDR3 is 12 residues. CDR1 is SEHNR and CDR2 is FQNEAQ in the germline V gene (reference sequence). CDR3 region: CSSSYAGYGYTF. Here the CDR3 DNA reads TGTTCCAGCAGCTACGCTGGTTATGGCTACACCTTC.

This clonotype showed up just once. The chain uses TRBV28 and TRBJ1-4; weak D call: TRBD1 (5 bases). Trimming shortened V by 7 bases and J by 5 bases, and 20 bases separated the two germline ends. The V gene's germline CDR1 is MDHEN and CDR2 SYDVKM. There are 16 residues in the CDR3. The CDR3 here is CASNLQGLGGNEKLFF. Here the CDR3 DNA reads TGTGCCAGCAACCTCCAGGGTTTGGGGGGAAATGAAAAACTGTTTTTT.

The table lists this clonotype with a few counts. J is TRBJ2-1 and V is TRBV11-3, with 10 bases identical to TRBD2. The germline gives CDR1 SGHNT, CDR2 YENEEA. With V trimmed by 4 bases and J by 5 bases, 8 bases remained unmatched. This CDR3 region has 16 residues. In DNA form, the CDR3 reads TGTGCCAGCAGCTCCTATGAGCGGGGGGGTAACAATGAGCAGTTCTTC. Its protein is CASSSYERGGNNEQFF. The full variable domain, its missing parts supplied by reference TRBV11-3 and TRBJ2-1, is EAGVVQSPRYKIIEKKQPVAFWCNPISGHNTLYWYLQNLGQGPELLIRYENEEAVDDSQLPKDRFSAERLKGVDSTLKIQPAELGDSAVYLCASSSYERGGNNEQFFGPGTRLTVL.

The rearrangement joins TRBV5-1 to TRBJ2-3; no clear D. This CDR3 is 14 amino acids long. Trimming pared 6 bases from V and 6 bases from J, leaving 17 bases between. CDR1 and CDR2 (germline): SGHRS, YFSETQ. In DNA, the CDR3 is TGCGCCAGCAAAGTGGCACCACTTGTGGATACGCAGTATTTT. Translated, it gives CASKVAPLVDTQYF.

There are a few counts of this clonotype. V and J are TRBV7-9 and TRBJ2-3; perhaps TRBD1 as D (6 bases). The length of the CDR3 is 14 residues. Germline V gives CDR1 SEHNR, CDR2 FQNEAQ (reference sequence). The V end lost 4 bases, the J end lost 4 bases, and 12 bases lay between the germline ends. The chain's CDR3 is CASSSQGSSDTQYF. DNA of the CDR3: TGTGCCAGCAGCTCCCAGGGGTCGTCAGATACGCAGTATTTT.

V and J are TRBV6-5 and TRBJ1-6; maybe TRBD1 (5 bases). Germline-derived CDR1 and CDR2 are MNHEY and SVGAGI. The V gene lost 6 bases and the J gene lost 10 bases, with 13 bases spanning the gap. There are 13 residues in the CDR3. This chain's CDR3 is CASSYIRESPLHF. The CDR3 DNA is TGTGCCAGCAGCTACATCAGGGAGTCACCCCTCCACTTT.